This T cell receptor (beta chain) was obtained from a study of blood T cell repertoires in COVID-19. Turning to the study itself: The cDNA or gDNA used as material had been derived from T cells, B-cell-depleted T cells, or PBMCs.

Per the original methods: By means of reference gene primer amplification, nucleated cell counts were estimated. Sequencing was performed with immunoSEQ multiplex PCR; in TCRdb, only in-frame clones are kept and a portion is missing. V and J calls and clone size follow that table, whereas D and trimming were derived from the DNA. The profile shows roughly 87,000 clones, approximately 85% of them singletons. A single count supports this clone. Germline V gene data show CDR1 as SEHNR and CDR2 as FQNEAQ (reference sequence). Trimming removed 5 bases at V and 3 bases at J, with 13 bases between. There are 14 residues in the CDR3.

The chain couples TRBV7-9 to TRBJ1-2; perhaps TRBD1 as D (6 bases). The TCR comes from a man aged 50-59 years with active COVID-19. Sample: peripheral blood. In nucleotides, the CDR3 is TGTGCCAGCAGCGCCACAGGGTGGGACTATGGCTACACCTTC. This gives the protein CASSATGWDYGYTF.